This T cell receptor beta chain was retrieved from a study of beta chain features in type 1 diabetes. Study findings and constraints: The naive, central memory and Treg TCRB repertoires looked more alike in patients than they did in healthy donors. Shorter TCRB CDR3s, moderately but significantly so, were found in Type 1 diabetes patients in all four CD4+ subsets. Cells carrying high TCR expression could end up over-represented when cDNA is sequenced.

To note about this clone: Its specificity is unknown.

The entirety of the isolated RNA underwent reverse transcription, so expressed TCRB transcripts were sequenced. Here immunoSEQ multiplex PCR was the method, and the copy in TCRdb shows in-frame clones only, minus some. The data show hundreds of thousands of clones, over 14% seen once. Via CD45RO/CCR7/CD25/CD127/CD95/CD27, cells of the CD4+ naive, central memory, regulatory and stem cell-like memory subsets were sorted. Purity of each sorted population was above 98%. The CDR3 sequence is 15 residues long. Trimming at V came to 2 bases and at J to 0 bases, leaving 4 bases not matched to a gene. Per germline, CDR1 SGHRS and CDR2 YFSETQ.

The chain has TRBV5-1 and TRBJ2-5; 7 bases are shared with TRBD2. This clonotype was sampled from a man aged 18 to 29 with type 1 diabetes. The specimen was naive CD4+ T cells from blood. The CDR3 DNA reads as TGCGCCAGCAGCTTCGGTAGCGGGTACCAAGAGACCCAGTACTTC. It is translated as CASSFGSGYQETQYF.